The rows below give T cell receptor beta chains drawn from one sample of a study of shared clonotypes between healthy human individuals. Sequencing was performed with immunoSEQ multiplex PCR; in TCRdb, only in-frame clones are kept and a portion is missing. The top ten hold roughly 13% of the sample, which has about 490,000 clones, about 82% seen once. Sequenced material: PBMCs. The receptors derive from a woman in her thirties or forties in good health. Some clones in this sample may be carry-over from other donors' samples. CDR3s include the opening cysteine and the closing phenylalanine or tryptophan. A D gene is named only where the DNA matches it firmly. A row's size may be missing; if present it is once, few, many or a size class.

d_call j_call clone_size v_call cdr3_aa cdr3_nt
- TRBJ1-2 - TRBV4-3 CASSQNRARGYGYTF TGCGCCAGCAGCCAAAACAGGGCCAGAGGCTATGGCTACACCTTC
- TRBJ2-3 - TRBV7-2 CASSLAGTTTDTQYF TGTGCCAGCAGCCTCGCGGGGACCACCACAGATACGCAGTATTTT
TRBD1 TRBJ2-7 - TRBV11-2 CASSKRGTGLGEQYF TGTGCCAGCAGCAAGAGGGGGACAGGGCTAGGAGAGCAGTACTTC
TRBD2 TRBJ2-1 - TRBV19 CASSIAAGGTFYEQFF TGTGCCAGTAGTATAGCAGCGGGAGGAACATTCTATGAGCAGTTCTTC
- TRBJ2-5 - TRBV5-1 CASSPGGAQETQYF TGCGCCAGCAGCCCCGGCGGGGCCCAAGAGACCCAGTACTTC
- TRBJ2-7 many TRBV29-1 CSVAAHGYEQYF TGCAGCGTTGCGGCCCACGGTTACGAGCAGTACTTC
TRBD2 TRBJ2-1 - TRBV10-1 CASSDGLAGVNEQFF TGCGCCAGCAGTGATGGGCTAGCGGGAGTAAATGAGCAGTTCTTC
- TRBJ2-2 - TRBV9 CASSVALDTGELFF TGTGCCAGCAGCGTAGCTCTTGATACCGGGGAGCTGTTTTTT
TRBD2 TRBJ2-3 - TRBV11-2 CASSLAGLAGGTDTQYF TGTGCCAGCAGCTTAGCCGGGCTAGCGGGGGGCACAGATACGCAGTATTTT
- TRBJ2-7 - TRBV6-1 CASSESPTTYEQYF TGTGCCAGCAGTGAAAGCCCCACTACCTACGAGCAGTACTTC
- TRBJ1-1 - TRBV27 CAVQAASVAFF TGTGCCGTCCAGGCGGCGTCAGTAGCTTTCTTT
- TRBJ2-7 - TRBV7-9 CASSLEGSYYEQYF TGTGCCAGCAGCTTAGAGGGATCCTACTACGAGCAGTACTTC
- TRBJ2-7 - TRBV4-1 CASSPSVAPASSYEQYF TGCGCCAGCAGCCCCTCCGTAGCGCCGGCTAGCTCCTACGAGCAGTACTTC
- TRBJ1-2 - TRBV5-4 CASSLSAGGFYGYTF TGTGCCAGCAGCTTATCAGCCGGGGGCTTCTATGGCTACACCTTC
TRBD2 TRBJ2-3 once TRBV11-3 CASSYREIAGIDTQYF TGTGCCAGCAGCTACCGGGAAATAGCGGGAATAGATACGCAGTATTTT
- TRBJ2-7 - TRBV18 CASSPAGSTKGDEQYF TGTGCCAGCTCACCAGCGGGTTCGACAAAGGGGGACGAGCAGTACTTC
- TRBJ1-4 many TRBV27 CASSLSWGGEKLFF TGTGCCAGCAGTTTATCATGGGGCGGTGAAAAACTGTTTTTT
- TRBJ2-1 - TRBV2 CASSEGGHNEQFF TGTGCCAGCAGTGAAGGTGGCCACAATGAGCAGTTCTTC
TRBD1 TRBJ1-2 - TRBV5-6 CASSDSGTGDNKGGYTF TGTGCCAGCAGTGACTCCGGGACAGGGGACAACAAGGGTGGCTACACCTTC
TRBD1 TRBJ1-5 few TRBV30 CAWSAGTGGSHSNQPQHF TGTGCCTGGAGCGCCGGGACAGGGGGTTCACATAGCAATCAGCCCCAGCATTTT
- TRBJ2-3 once TRBV7-9 CASSPVIRGDTQYF TGTGCCAGCAGCCCCGTGATCCGTGGGGATACGCAGTATTTT
- TRBJ2-3 - TRBV23-1 CASSQSSGDTQYF TGCGCCAGCAGTCAATCGTCAGGGGATACGCAGTATTTT
TRBD2 TRBJ2-3 - TRBV18 CASSLPSGRVDTQYF TGTGCCAGCTCACTCCCTAGCGGGAGGGTGGATACGCAGTATTTT
- TRBJ1-2 few TRBV9 CASSVGGGDRSYGYTF TGTGCCAGCAGCGTTGGAGGCGGGGACCGGAGCTATGGCTACACCTTC
- TRBJ2-5 - TRBV19 CASSIGLQETQYF TGTGCCAGTAGTATTGGACTACAAGAGACCCAGTACTTC
TRBD1 TRBJ1-2 - TRBV28 CASIRQGAFGYTF TGTGCCAGCATCCGACAGGGGGCATTTGGCTACACCTTC
TRBD2 TRBJ2-3 - TRBV2 CASHPESGLAQSTDTQYF TGTGCCAGCCACCCTGAGTCGGGACTAGCTCAGAGCACAGATACGCAGTATTTT
- TRBJ2-1 - TRBV19 CASSSTGLSGYNEQFF TGTGCCAGTAGTTCCACGGGACTCTCCGGCTACAATGAGCAGTTCTTC
- TRBJ1-5 - TRBV7-8 CASNPDRTPYSNQPQHF TGTGCCAGCAACCCCGACAGGACCCCTTATAGCAATCAGCCCCAGCATTTT
- TRBJ1-1 few TRBV11-2 CASSLAAFTEAFF TGTGCCAGCAGCTTAGCGGCATTCACTGAAGCTTTCTTT
TRBD1 TRBJ1-5 - TRBV25-1 CASSESDQTGGNHPQHF TGTGCCAGCAGTGAATCGGATCAGACAGGGGGTAATCATCCCCAGCATTTT
- TRBJ2-7 - TRBV2 CASSPSWAQSYEQYF TGTGCCAGCAGCCCTTCCTGGGCCCAATCCTACGAGCAGTACTTC
TRBD2 TRBJ2-1 - TRBV4-2 CASSQDGQGLAGVGVDNEQFF TGTGCCAGCAGCCAAGATGGACAGGGACTAGCGGGAGTTGGAGTTGACAATGAGCAGTTCTTC
TRBD2 TRBJ2-7 - TRBV9 CASSVGGRGEQYF TGTGCCAGCAGCGTAGGCGGGAGAGGAGAGCAGTACTTC
TRBD2 TRBJ2-4 many TRBV4-1 CASSQRTSGGNIQYF TGCGCCAGCAGCCAAAGGACTAGCGGGGGGAACATTCAGTACTTC
- TRBJ1-1 - TRBV30 CAWSDEGAGNTEAFF TGTGCCTGGAGTGACGAAGGGGCAGGGAACACTGAAGCTTTCTTT
- TRBJ2-3 - TRBV6-1 CASSMERYTDTQYF TGTGCCAGCAGTATGGAGAGATACACAGATACGCAGTATTTT
TRBD2 TRBJ2-5 few TRBV5-1 CASSLGTSGRALSETQYF TGCGCCAGCAGCTTGGGAACTAGCGGGAGGGCCCTCAGTGAGACCCAGTACTTC
- TRBJ2-5 - TRBV27 CASSLYPYETQYF TGTGCCAGCAGCCTATATCCCTACGAGACCCAGTACTTC
- TRBJ2-1 - TRBV5-6 CASSEVESSYNEQFF TGTGCCAGCAGCGAAGTTGAAAGCTCCTACAATGAGCAGTTCTTC
TRBD2 TRBJ2-2 - TRBV6-1 CASGGGINTGELFF TGTGCCAGCGGCGGGGGGATTAACACCGGGGAGCTGTTTTTT
TRBD2 TRBJ2-5 - TRBV2 CASSKGERELETQYF TGTGCCAGCAGTAAAGGAGAGCGGGAGTTAGAGACCCAGTACTTC
TRBD1 TRBJ2-7 - TRBV7-2 CASSLIGTDYYEQYF TGTGCCAGCAGCTTGATCGGGACAGACTACTACGAGCAGTACTTC
- TRBJ1-6 - TRBV5-6 CASKTGGGSLNSPLHF TGTGCCAGCAAGACGGGGGGAGGCTCCCTTAATTCACCCCTCCACTTT
- TRBJ1-2 once TRBV27 CASSSYSDLRYGYTF TGTGCCAGCAGTTCTTACAGCGACTTGCGATATGGCTACACCTTC
- TRBJ2-5 - TRBV6-5 CASSYGWEFRETQYF TGTGCCAGCAGTTACGGGTGGGAGTTTAGAGAGACCCAGTACTTC
- TRBJ2-5 - TRBV14 CASSRDRQETQYF TGTGCCAGCAGCCGAGACAGACAAGAGACCCAGTACTTC
- TRBJ1-3 - TRBV18 CASSSRDGRNTIYF TGTGCCAGCTCATCCAGGGACGGTCGAAACACCATATATTTT
TRBD1 TRBJ1-2 once TRBV4-3 CASSQDLRDRRDYTF TGCGCCAGCAGCCAAGATCTGCGGGACAGGAGGGACTACACCTTC
- TRBJ1-2 - TRBV14 CASPPGGTDYGYTF TGTGCCAGCCCCCCGGGAGGGACTGACTATGGCTACACCTTC
- TRBJ2-7 - TRBV7-2 CASSVFAGPYEQYF TGTGCCAGCAGCGTGTTTGCAGGGCCGTACGAGCAGTACTTC